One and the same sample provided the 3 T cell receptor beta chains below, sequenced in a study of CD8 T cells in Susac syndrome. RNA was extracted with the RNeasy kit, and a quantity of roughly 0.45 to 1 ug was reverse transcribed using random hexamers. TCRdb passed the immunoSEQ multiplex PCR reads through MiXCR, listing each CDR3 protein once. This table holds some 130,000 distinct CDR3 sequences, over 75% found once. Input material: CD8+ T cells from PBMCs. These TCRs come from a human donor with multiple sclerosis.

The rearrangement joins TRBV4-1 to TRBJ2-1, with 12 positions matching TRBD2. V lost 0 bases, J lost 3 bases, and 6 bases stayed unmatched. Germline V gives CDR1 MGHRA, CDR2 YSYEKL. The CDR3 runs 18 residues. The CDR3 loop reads CASSQDTRTSGVYNEQFF. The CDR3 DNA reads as TGCGCCAGCAGCCAAGATACCCGGACTAGCGGGGTCTACAATGAGCAGTTCTTC.

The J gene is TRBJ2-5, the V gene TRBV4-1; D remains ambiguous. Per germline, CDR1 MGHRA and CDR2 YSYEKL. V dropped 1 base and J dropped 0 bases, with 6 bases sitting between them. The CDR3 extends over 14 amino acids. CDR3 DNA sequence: TGCGCCAGCAGCCAAGTCGGGTACCAAGAGACCCAGTACTTC. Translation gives CASSQVGYQETQYF.

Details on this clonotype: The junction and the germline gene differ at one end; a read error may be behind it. The CDR3: CAGSYGTMNTEAFF. The CDR3 DNA reads TGCGCCGGCAGCTACGGAACGATGAACACTGAAGCTTTCTTT. This chain uses TRBV4-3 with TRBJ1-1; no firm D call. Looked up from germline, CDR1 is LGHNA and CDR2 is YSLEER. The CDR3 contains 14 residues.